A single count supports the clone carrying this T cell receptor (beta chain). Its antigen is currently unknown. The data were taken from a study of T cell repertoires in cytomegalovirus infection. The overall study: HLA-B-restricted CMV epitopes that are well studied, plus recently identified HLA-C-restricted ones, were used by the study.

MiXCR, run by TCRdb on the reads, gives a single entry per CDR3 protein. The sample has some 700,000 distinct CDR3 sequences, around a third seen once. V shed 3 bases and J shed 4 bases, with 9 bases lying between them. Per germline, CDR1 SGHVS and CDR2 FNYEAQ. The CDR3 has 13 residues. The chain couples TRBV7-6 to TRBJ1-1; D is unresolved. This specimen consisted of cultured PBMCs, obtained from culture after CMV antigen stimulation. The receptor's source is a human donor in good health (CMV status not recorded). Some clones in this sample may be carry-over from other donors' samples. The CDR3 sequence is CASSFTLSTEAFF. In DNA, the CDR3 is TGTGCCAGCAGCTTTACCCTAAGCACTGAAGCTTTCTTT.